This T cell receptor beta chain was profiled in a study of shared clonotypes between healthy human individuals (TCRdb year 2020). In terms of the full investigation: The cohort included three men and a couple of women between 18 and 49 years of age. For each donor, three plates each were used for CD4 naive and CD4 memory, two plates were used for CD8 naive, and one plate was used for CD8 memory. Blood TCR repertoires of five healthy adults were deeply sequenced to estimate repertoire size and the extent of clonotype sharing between individuals. Libraries were prepared and TCR repertoires were sequenced by different laboratories using diverse techniques, in order to increase sequencing depth and limit assay-specific biases. Per donor, leukapheresis produced somewhere between about 0.94 and 9 billion PBMCs. General study outcomes and caveats: Only blood was sampled, and tissue TCR repertoires likely differ from those in blood. Because the study included a small number of donors, the genetic and exposure-history diversity represented was limited. When several donors were compared, the shared fraction of clonotypes was about 5.2% for naive CD4, around 3.5% for naive CD8, 2% to 2.5% for memory CD4, and 0.35% to 0.5% for memory CD8. Compared with non-shared clonotypes, clonotypes shared by all four sorted-subset donors had higher generation probabilities. Rarefaction of sorted-subset datasets indicated incomplete sequencing despite the large sequencing depth. Pairwise subsampling indicated that sequencing depth was expected to affect the degree of clonotype sharing among donors. Estimated clonotype richness was generally larger for naive than for memory subsets.

TCR CDR3 regions were amplified from genomic DNA by multiplex PCR using the deep immunoSEQ assay. For each cell subset, the extracted genomic DNA was distributed evenly across all wells of several immunoSEQ 96-well plates, and each plate served as one replicate. For sorted subsets, around 200 ng genomic DNA, equal to 25,000 to 35,000 T cell genomes, was loaded into each replicate PCR. Purified libraries were measured with a Qubit 3.0 fluorometer, size-checked on a Bioanalyzer 2100, and measured again with the KAPA Library Quantification kit. Every immunoSEQ 96-well plate was sequenced on a separate single-read 150-cycle Illumina NextSeq 550 flow cell. On the study's bioinformatics: Because the immunoSEQ output included only junctional sequences and no quality scores, the filtering could not be the same as the filtering used for full-length reads. To assign V/J genes and CDR3, sequences were annotated against IMGT germline references using PyIR, a Python wrapper for IgBLAST v1.9. Reads were filtered out if the reads had weak V/J assignments (E-value above 1e-6), no CDR3, stop codons, out-of-frame junctions, or ambiguous translated residues. A V3J clonotype was defined by an identical inferred V gene, J gene, and CDR3 amino acid sequence. The percentage overlap between two repertoires was calculated by dividing the number of shared unique clonotypes by the size of the smaller repertoire. RTK rarefaction, the Chao1 estimator, and Recon v2.1 estimates of unobserved clonotypes were used to assess repertoire richness. For all TCRbeta clonotypes obtained by the gDNA method from a few donors, generation probabilities were computed with OLGA. The source is immuneACCESS, and TCRdb retained only in-frame sequences with V and J called. Part of the clones is not carried over; for the studies checked, unresolved V genes explain less than half of this, and the remainder is unexplained. The V and J calls and the clone size are those of that table, but D and trimming were determined from the DNA. The sample records roughly 1,800,000 clones, about 95% of which are singletons. The biggest ten clones account for approximately 1.2% of the sample.

CD8 naive samples consisted of CD45RO-negative cells that were positively selected for CCR7, yielding a CD45RA+CCR7+ population without TemRA cells. The donors were healthy, HIV-negative adults with no recently reported acute infections or vaccinations. Every donor was a Caucasian adult residing in Nashville, Tennessee, USA. Blood was obtained by leukapheresis, after which PBMCs were separated by Ficoll-Histopaque density gradient centrifugation and cryopreserved in liquid nitrogen vapor phase. Purity and quantity of every magnetically sorted T cell population were checked by analytical flow cytometry. Each sorted fraction had its genomic DNA isolated and then quantified by UV absorbance on a Nanodrop 2000c. On this clone itself: Its antigen is not yet known. No base quality information exists; no much larger clone differs at one position.

The CDR3 goes from the cysteine to the phenylalanine over 17 residues. Only the CDR3 portion is preserved as DNA: 51 bases, with reading frame beginning at the first base. Between the V and J ends, shortened by 3 bases and 5 bases respectively, the junction contains 20 bases. According to the germline V gene, CDR1 reads MNHNS and CDR2 reads SASEGT. Sequencing was performed on naive CD8+ T cells sorted from blood. This specimen's cell subset or site label, per the study, means: CD45RA+CCR7+. Recombination linked TRBV6-1 to TRBJ1-5; the D gene lacks a confident call. The sequence was collected from a man aged 18-30 years in good health. The nucleotide sequence reads TGTGCCAGCAGTGACCCAGCCGCTAGATTACTCGATCAGCCCCAGCATTTT. It is translated as CASSDPAARLLDQPQHF.